Listed here is a single T cell receptor beta chain. Its antigen has not been determined. Base quality data are lacking; no much larger clone is found one base away. Enrollment in ICON was initiated in early 2016, and the last patient was enrolled in the second half of 2018. From a subcohort of some 76 patients, fresh tumor and matched uninvolved tissue were collected for in-depth immune analyses, including TCR sequencing. No cell sorting was done, and TCR sequencing was instead run on DNA isolated from bulk tissue. The immunoSEQ assay used for TCR sequencing gave the T-cell fraction in both tumor and uninvolved lung tissue. Per the original workflow: In the survival analysis, patients were divided into a high T-cell fraction group (upper tertile) and a low T-cell fraction group (lower two tertiles), and the two groups were compared using a log-rank test. Paired tumor versus uninvolved lung differences in T-cell fraction were tested with a signed-rank test. TCRdb took over this immuneACCESS table, retaining in-frame rearrangements with V and J assigned. Such tables are incomplete; in checked studies, under half of the missing clones stem from an unresolved V gene, and the remainder is unexplained. V and J calls and clone size are given by that table; D and trimming were obtained from the DNA. The sample table holds approximately 12,000 clones, of which 76% were seen once. Of the sample, roughly 17% falls within the top ten clones.

Deletion took 0 bases off V and 6 bases off J, with a span of 15 bases between the germline ends. CDR1 SGHRS and CDR2 YFSETQ were looked up in the germline V gene. The CDR3 covers 15 residues, taking in both the cysteine and the phenylalanine. CDR3 DNA is the only sequence kept; it has 45 bases, read in frame from the first base. The sample belongs to a study of tumor-infiltrating lymphocytes in localized non-small cell lung cancer listed by TCRdb under 2021. As for the study more broadly: The cohort covered several histologies, both smokers and never-smokers, and patients whose samples were collected after neoadjuvant chemotherapy. In total, the ICON cohort consisted of approximately 140 surgical patients with localized non-small cell lung cancer who had their tumors resected. For 55 to 70 patients, immunoSEQ T-cell fraction was compared between paired tumor and uninvolved lung. Each patient contributed resected tumor tissue and uninvolved lung tissue from the same patient, described as non-adjacent to the tumor. The same patients underwent several integrated assays, with TCR sequencing performed together with flow cytometry, multiplex immunofluorescence, RNA-seq, exome sequencing and proteomics. The study at large found these results: Higher T cell infiltration in tumors than in uninvolved lung tissue was supported by TCRbeta sequencing, consistent with immunofluorescence CD3 counts. No difference in TCR-derived T-cell fraction was observed between the flow cytometry-defined immunotypes IM1 (good prognosis) and IM2 (poor prognosis). Since assay coverage differed from patient to patient depending on how much tissue was available, TCR sequencing was done for only a subset of the cohort. Because different pieces of the same tissue were used for different assays, technical variation could not be separated from intratumor heterogeneity.

The sequencing sample was made of uninvolved lung tissue not adjacent to the tumor. The rearranged chain carries TRBV5-1 and TRBJ1-2, and the D gene may be TRBD1, 6 bases matching. This TCR was recovered from a human donor with non-small cell lung cancer. The nucleotides read TGCGCCAGCAGCTTGGCCGCGACAGGAGGCCATGGCTACACCTTC. The resulting protein is CASSLAATGGHGYTF.